The T cell receptor (beta chain) under discussion was sequenced for a study of early T cells in non-severe SARS-CoV-2 infection. Study summary: Unsorted whole-blood RNA was sequenced in bulk, leaving chains unpaired.

Per the germline V gene, CDR1 is SGDLS and CDR2 is YYNGEE. This CDR3 region has 14 residues. Concerning this clonotype: One end of the junction varies from germline; a read error may be responsible.

TCRdb re-derived calls from the 5' RACE reads in MiXCR, one entry per CDR3 protein. The table records tens of thousands of distinct CDR3 sequences, around 13% of them present only once. Source material: whole blood. J is TRBJ2-1 and V is TRBV9; 12 nucleotides match TRBD2. The clonotype comes from an adult who was a healthcare worker with PCR-confirmed SARS-CoV-2 infection or an uninfected control (not recorded which). The CDR3 DNA sequence: TGTGCCAGCAGCGCCCAGACCCTAGCGGGGGGGCTCGTCTTC. Translation: CASSAQTLAGGLVF.